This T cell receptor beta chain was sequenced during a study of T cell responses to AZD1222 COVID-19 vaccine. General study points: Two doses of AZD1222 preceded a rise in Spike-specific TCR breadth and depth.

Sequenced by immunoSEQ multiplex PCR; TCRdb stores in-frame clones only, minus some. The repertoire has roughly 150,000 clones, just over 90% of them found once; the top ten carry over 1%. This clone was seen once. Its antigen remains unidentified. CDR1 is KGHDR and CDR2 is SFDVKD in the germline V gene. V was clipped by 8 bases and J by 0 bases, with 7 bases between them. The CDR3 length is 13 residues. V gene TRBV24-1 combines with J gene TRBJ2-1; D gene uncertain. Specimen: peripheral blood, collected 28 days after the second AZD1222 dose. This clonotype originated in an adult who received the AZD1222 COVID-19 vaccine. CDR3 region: CATIQSSYNEQFF. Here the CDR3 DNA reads TGTGCCACCATCCAGAGCTCCTACAATGAGCAGTTCTTC.